These 20 T cell receptor beta chains came from one sample sequenced in a study of metastatic and nonmetastatic thyroid tumors (dated by TCRdb to about 2020). The library was generated by PCR. TCRdb names Illumina HiSeq 4000 as the instrument used. Using fastp trimming at Q25 and MiXCR clonotype assembly, TCRdb reanalyzed the public sequencing data and kept in-frame beta chains. The table for this sample lists roughly 40,000 clones; roughly an eighth of them were counted only once. Approximately 9.1% of the sample is in the top ten clones. No patient had received any treatment before thyroid surgery. Sequencing input: blood. The receptor set was obtained from a male donor with papillary thyroid cancer or a benign thyroid nodule (not recorded which). Some clones in this sample may be carry-over from other donors' samples.

This clone was detected ten times or more. The chain employs TRBV7-9 and TRBJ2-3; 9 nucleotides line up with TRBD2. Losses at the gene ends were 3 bases for V and 6 bases for J; bases not matched to a gene: 7. The CDR3 runs to 15 residues. Looked up from germline, CDR1 is SEHNR and CDR2 is FQNEAQ (reference sequence). The CDR3 nucleotides are TGTGCCAGCAGCTTTATAGCGGGAGTTTCGGATACGCAGTATTTT. Its protein is CASSFIAGVSDTQYF.

This clone was seen repeatedly, ten times or more. The chain combines TRBV7-9 with TRBJ2-7; TRBD2 is a possible D gene (5 bases). The CDR3 is 13 residues long. The germline V and J ends were trimmed by 5 bases and 2 bases, with 10 bases remaining between them. Germline V CDR1 and CDR2: SEHNR, FQNEAQ (reference sequence). Here the CDR3 DNA reads TGTGCCAGCAGCCCAGGAGGTGCCTACGAGCAGTACTTC. The encoded protein is CASSPGGAYEQYF.

In its sample, this clone ranks as medium-sized (0.01 to 0.1%). J is TRBJ1-6 and V is TRBV28; no definite D call. In germline, CDR1 is MDHEN, CDR2 SYDVKM. The length of the CDR3 is 12 residues. V dropped 5 bases and J dropped 14 bases, with 13 bases sitting between them. The CDR3 bases are TGTGCCAGCAGTGTAGCCCCAGTGGCCCTCCACTTT. It specifies CASSVAPVALHF.

This clone was counted a few times. CDR3 protein: CASSLYEGGIIYEQYF. The DNA for the CDR3 is TGTGCCAGCAGTTTATATGAGGGGGGTATTATCTACGAGCAGTACTTC. V usage is TRBV28 and J usage is TRBJ2-7; possibly TRBD1 or TRBD2 for D (6 bases each). CDR1 is MDHEN and CDR2 is SYDVKM in the germline V gene. This CDR3 contains 16 residues. Trimming shortened V by 1 base and J by 3 bases, and 16 bases separated the two germline ends.

In this sample, this clone turned up a few times. The rearrangement links TRBV19 to TRBJ1-5; 7 positions agree with TRBD1. Per germline, CDR1 LNHDA and CDR2 SQIVND (reference sequence). Unmatched junction bases numbered 7, after V lost 7 bases and J lost 4 bases. The CDR3 is made up of 14 amino acids. Here the CDR3 reads CASTRQGGNQPQHF. CDR3 DNA: TGTGCCAGTACCAGACAGGGCGGGAATCAGCCCCAGCATTTT.

This clone was recorded many times. The DNA of the CDR3 is TGTGCCAGCAGCGGCAAGGGGTCCGGGGAGCTGTTTTTT. Residues: CASSGKGSGELFF. The rearrangement joins TRBV9 to TRBJ2-2, with a weak D call TRBD1 (5 bases). Germline assignment: CDR1 SGDLS and CDR2 YYNGEE. Trimming took 3 bases from V and 6 from J, leaving 9 bases between them. The CDR3 sequence is 13 residues long.

This clone was counted a few times. The chain joins TRBV12-3 or TRBV12-4 to TRBJ2-7; D is possibly TRBD1 or TRBD2 (5 bases each). The V and J ends lost 8 bases and 3 bases respectively, with 14 bases between them. The CDR3 sequence is 13 residues long. As DNA, the CDR3 is TGTGCCAGCGAGGGGCAGGGCTACTACGAGCAGTACTTC. It is translated as CASEGQGYYEQYF.

This clone showed up many times. This chain connects TRBV11-2 to TRBJ2-1, with 12 bases aligning to TRBD2. The CDR3 length is 17 residues. In germline, CDR1 is SGHAT, CDR2 FQNNGV. Trimming took 1 base from V and 7 from J; bases not matched to a gene: 8. The CDR3 reads CASSLVRLAGVGNEQFF. The CDR3 DNA follows: TGTGCCAGCAGCTTAGTACGACTAGCGGGAGTGGGTAATGAGCAGTTCTTC.

The chain has TRBV28 and TRBJ1-6; 7 positions match TRBD1. The CDR3 contains 15 residues. V shed 6 bases, J shed 6 bases, and the junction held 8 bases outside the gene matches. Per germline, CDR1 MDHEN and CDR2 SYDVKM. The CDR3 DNA reads as TGTGCCAGCAGCTTTACAGGGGTCAGTAATTCACCCCTCCACTTT. Its protein product is CASSFTGVSNSPLHF.

The chain uses TRBV15 and TRBJ2-7; D unclear. V was cut by 0 bases and J by 4 bases, with 7 bases left in between. CDR3 length equals 13 residues. Germline CDR1 is LNHNV and CDR2 is YYDKDF (reference sequence). CDR3 protein: CATSRDPSYEQYF. The CDR3 nucleotides are TGTGCCACCAGCAGAGATCCCTCTTACGAGCAGTACTTC. Complete variable domain (other parts from reference TRBV15 and TRBJ2-7): DAMVIQNPRYQVTQFGKPVTLSCSQTLNHNVMYWYQQKSSQAPKLLFHYYDKDFNNEADTPDNFQSRRPNTSFCFLDIRSPGLGDTAMYLCATSRDPSYEQYFGPGTRLTVT.

This clone appeared a single time. A read error may explain this, as a much larger clone is one base away. The J gene is TRBJ1-1, the V gene TRBV4-3, with D uncertain. Trimming left V 1 base short and J 5 bases short, with 14 bases between. The V gene's germline CDR1 is LGHNA and CDR2 YSLEER. The CDR3 length is 15 residues. The chain's CDR3 is CASSQGSGVETEAFF. The CDR3 DNA reads as TGCGCCAGCAGCCAAGGGTCCGGGGTAGAAACTGAAGCTTTCTTT.

This clone appeared a few times. The chain uses TRBV18 and TRBJ2-7; TRBD2 matches at 9 bases. CDR1 and CDR2 (germline): KGHSH, LQKENI. This CDR3 is 14 amino acids long. The V gene end was trimmed by 3 bases and the J gene end by 5 bases; junction bases not matched to a gene: 5. The CDR3 DNA is TGTGCCAGCTCACCGGGGACTAGCCGGAACGAGCAGTACTTC. Translation gives CASSPGTSRNEQYF.

This clone was counted many times. The same CDR3 is also encoded by other DNA sequences in this sample. The rearrangement links TRBV6-1 to TRBJ1-5, with TRBD1 matching over 7 bases. There are 13 residues in the CDR3. Looked up from germline, CDR1 is MNHNS and CDR2 is SASEGT. V shed 4 bases, J shed 7 bases, and the junction held 4 bases outside the gene matches. CDR3 bases: TGTGCCAGCAGTGGACAGGGACAACAGCCCCAGCATTTT. It translates to CASSGQGQQPQHF.

The chain couples TRBV2 to TRBJ1-2; D is undetermined. With 1 base removed from V and 7 bases from J, the gap between germline ends came to 13 bases. The CDR3 totals 14 residues. Per germline, CDR1 SNHLY and CDR2 FYNNEI. The CDR3 DNA reads as TGTGCCAGCAGTGAAGGTGGGTGGTTTCCTGGCTACACCTTC. Protein sequence: CASSEGGWFPGYTF.

The sample holds a few counts of this clone. The J gene is TRBJ2-2, the V gene TRBV6-1; a weak D match, TRBD2 (7 bases). CDR3 length equals 14 residues. Looked up from germline, CDR1 is MNHNS and CDR2 is SASEGT. Trimming took off 5 bases at V and 6 bases at J, with 13 bases between the two ends. This CDR3 is CASSRGGGAGELFF. The CDR3 nucleotides are TGTGCCAGCAGTAGGGGGGGAGGAGCCGGGGAGCTGTTTTTT.

In its sample, this clone was seen many times. The chain carries TRBV5-6 and TRBJ1-5; TRBD1 matches at 7 bases. The V segment lost 3 bases and the J segment 5 bases; nucleotides outside the gene matches: 5. The CDR3 contains 14 residues. Germline V CDR1 and CDR2: SGHDT, YYEEEE. The CDR3 region is CASSWTGQDQPQHF. The CDR3 region has the DNA TGTGCCAGCAGCTGGACAGGCCAGGATCAGCCCCAGCATTTT.

This clone was observed many times. The chain has TRBV20-1 and TRBJ2-5, with 7 bases matching TRBD2. CDR1 and CDR2 from the germline V gene are DFQATT and SNEGSKA (reference sequence). The CDR3 has 14 amino acids. Trimming at V came to 1 base and at J to 3 bases, leaving 5 bases not matched to a gene. The CDR3 region has the DNA TGCAGTGCTAGAGCGGGAGGTGGCGAAGAGACCCAGTACTTC. It translates to CSARAGGGEETQYF.

This clone appeared many times. The chain uses TRBV20-1 and TRBJ1-1; D remains ambiguous. The CDR3 sequence is 13 residues long. V shed 6 bases and J shed 5 bases, with 16 bases lying between them. CDR1 and CDR2 (germline): DFQATT, SNEGSKA (reference sequence). This CDR3 is CSAPERSDTEAFF. In DNA form, the CDR3 reads TGCAGTGCGCCTGAAAGGTCGGATACTGAAGCTTTCTTT.

This clone was detected many times. This chain uses TRBV20-1 with TRBJ2-1, with 9 bases aligning to TRBD2. From germline, CDR1 is DFQATT and CDR2 SNEGSKA (reference sequence). There are 14 residues in the CDR3. After removal of 3 bases from V and 6 bases from J, the junction contained 6 bases not matched to a gene. This chain's CDR3 is CSARPGTSFNEQFF. CDR3 DNA sequence: TGCAGTGCTAGGCCGGGGACTAGCTTCAATGAGCAGTTCTTC.

This clone was detected many times. The rearrangement links TRBV7-2 to TRBJ2-3; TRBD1 might be the D (6 bases). CDR3 size: 15 residues. Per the germline V gene, CDR1 is SGHTA and CDR2 is FQGNSA. Trimming took 0 bases from V and 5 from J, leaving 12 bases between them. In nucleotides, the CDR3 is TGTGCCAGCAGCTTAGCCCTACAGGGCAAAGATACGCAGTATTTT. Protein: CASSLALQGKDTQYF.